This TCR beta chain is from a study of PD-1 and CTLA-4 blockade in melanoma. This clone appeared a few times. CDR1 and CDR2 from the germline V gene are SQVTM and ANQGSEA. Trimming cost V 7 bases and J 0 bases, with 12 bases left between them. This CDR3 comprises 13 residues. Generated by immunoSEQ multiplex PCR, the TCRdb table keeps only in-frame clones and is missing some. The repertoire holds almost 30,000 clones, with about 89% as singletons. The input for sequencing was CD8+ T cells from peripheral blood, taken before anti-PD-1 treatment. This chain connects TRBV29-1 to TRBJ1-1, with a possible D match to TRBD1 (5 bases). The sequence came from a human donor with melanoma. CDR3: CSGVTAVNTEAFF. In DNA, the CDR3 is TGCAGCGGTGTGACAGCCGTGAACACTGAAGCTTTCTTT.